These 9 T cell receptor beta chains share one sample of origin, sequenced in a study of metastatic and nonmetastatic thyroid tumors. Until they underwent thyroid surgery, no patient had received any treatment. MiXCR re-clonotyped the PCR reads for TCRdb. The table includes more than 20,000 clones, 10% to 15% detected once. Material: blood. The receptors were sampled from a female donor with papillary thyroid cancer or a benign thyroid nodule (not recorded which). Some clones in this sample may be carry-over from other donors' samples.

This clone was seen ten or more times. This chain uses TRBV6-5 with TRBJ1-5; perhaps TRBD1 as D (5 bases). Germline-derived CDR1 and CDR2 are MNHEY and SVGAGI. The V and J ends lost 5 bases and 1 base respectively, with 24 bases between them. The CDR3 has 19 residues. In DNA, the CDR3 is TGTGCCAGCAGTCCCCTTGGGGGGAAAATGACTCTGAGCAATCAGCCCCAGCATTTT. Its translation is CASSPLGGKMTLSNQPQHF.

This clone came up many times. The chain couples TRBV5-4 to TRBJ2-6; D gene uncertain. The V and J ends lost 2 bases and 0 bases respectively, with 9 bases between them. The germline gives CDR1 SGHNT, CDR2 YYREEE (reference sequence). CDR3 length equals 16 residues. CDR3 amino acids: CASSFGHSSGANVLTF. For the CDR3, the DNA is TGTGCCAGCAGCTTCGGGCACTCCTCTGGGGCCAACGTCCTGACTTTC.

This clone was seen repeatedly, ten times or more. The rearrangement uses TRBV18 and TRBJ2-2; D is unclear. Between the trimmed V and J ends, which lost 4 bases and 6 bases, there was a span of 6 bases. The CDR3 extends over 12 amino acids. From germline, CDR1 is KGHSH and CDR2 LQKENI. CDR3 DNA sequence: TGTGCCAGCTCACTTTCCTCCGGGGAGCTGTTTTTT. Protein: CASSLSSGELFF.

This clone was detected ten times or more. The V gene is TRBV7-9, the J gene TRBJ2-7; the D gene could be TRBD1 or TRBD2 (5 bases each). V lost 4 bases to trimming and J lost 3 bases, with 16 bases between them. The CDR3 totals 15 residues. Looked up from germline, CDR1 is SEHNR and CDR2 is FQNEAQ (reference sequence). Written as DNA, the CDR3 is TGTGCCAGCAGCTCGACGGGAAGGGGATTCTACGAGCAGTACTTC. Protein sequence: CASSSTGRGFYEQYF.

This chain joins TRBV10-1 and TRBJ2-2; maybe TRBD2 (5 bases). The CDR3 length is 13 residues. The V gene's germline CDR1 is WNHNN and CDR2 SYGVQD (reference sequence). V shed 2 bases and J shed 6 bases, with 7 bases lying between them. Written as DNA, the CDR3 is TGCGCCAGCAGTGAGACGAGGGCCGGGGAGCTGTTTTTT. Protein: CASSETRAGELFF.

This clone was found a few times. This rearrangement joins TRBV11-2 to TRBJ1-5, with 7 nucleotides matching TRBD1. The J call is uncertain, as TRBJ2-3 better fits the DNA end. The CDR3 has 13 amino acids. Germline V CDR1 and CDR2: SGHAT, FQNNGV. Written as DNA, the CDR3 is TGTGCCAGCAGCTCAGACAGGGATCAGCCCCAGTATTTT. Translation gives CASSSDRDQPQYF.

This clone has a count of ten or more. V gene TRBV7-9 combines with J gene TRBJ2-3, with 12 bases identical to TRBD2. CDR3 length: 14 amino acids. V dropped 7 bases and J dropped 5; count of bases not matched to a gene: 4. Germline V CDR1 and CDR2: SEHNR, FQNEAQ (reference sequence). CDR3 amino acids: CASNLLAGGDTQYF. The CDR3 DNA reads TGTGCCAGCAACCTACTAGCGGGAGGAGATACGCAGTATTTT.

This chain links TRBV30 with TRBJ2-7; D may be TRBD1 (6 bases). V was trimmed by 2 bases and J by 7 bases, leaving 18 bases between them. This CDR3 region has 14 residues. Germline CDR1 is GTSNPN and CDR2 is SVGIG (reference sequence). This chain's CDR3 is CAWSRGQGQLEQYF. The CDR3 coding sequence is TGTGCCTGGAGTCGTGGGCAGGGGCAGCTGGAGCAGTACTTC.

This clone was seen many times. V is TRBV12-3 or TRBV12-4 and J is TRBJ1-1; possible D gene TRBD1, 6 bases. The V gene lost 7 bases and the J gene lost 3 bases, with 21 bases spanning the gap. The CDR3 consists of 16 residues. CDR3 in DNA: TGTGCCAGCAAATTGGGGGGCCGGGGGCGGGACACTGAAGCTTTCTTT. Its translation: CASKLGGRGRDTEAFF.